The sequence of this T cell receptor beta chain was determined in a study of blood T cell repertoires in COVID-19. Study-wide background: Acute and convalescent COVID-19 samples came from the United States, Italy and Spain.

TCRdb's table, derived via immunoSEQ multiplex PCR, lists solely in-frame clones and lacks some. The repertoire holds some 74,000 clones, with nearly 90% as singletons. Trimming cost V 2 bases and J 2 bases; bases outside gene matches: 12. CDR1 and CDR2 from the germline V gene are MNHNS and SASEGT. This CDR3 contains 17 residues. Sample: peripheral blood. The chain couples TRBV6-1 to TRBJ2-7; 7 positions agree with TRBD1. The receptor was derived from a middle-aged man with acute or convalescent COVID-19. The CDR3 DNA sequence: TGTGCCAGCAGTGAAAGCATTTGGGGACAGCCACCCTACGAGCAGTACTTC. Protein: CASSESIWGQPPYEQYF.